The 2 T cell receptor beta chains below come from one sample, sequenced in a study of Ad26.COV2.S vaccination and SARS-CoV-2 variants. Treatment in this sample: roughly 18 received Ad26.COV2.S at low or high dose, single or two shots; roughly 5 received placebo; per-sample allocation not given. Following the first vaccine or placebo injection, samples were taken on day 63. Here immunoSEQ multiplex PCR was the method, and the copy in TCRdb shows in-frame clones only, minus some. In the table there are roughly 700,000 clones, 70% to 90% of which are singletons. The source was peripheral blood, collected in a trial of Ad26.COV2.S vaccine versus placebo. The receptors derive from a person between 18 and 65 years old who received the Ad26.COV2.S COVID-19 vaccine or a placebo.

This rearrangement joins TRBV27 to TRBJ2-1; 9 nucleotides agree with TRBD1. Germline V gene lookup returns CDR1 MNHEY and CDR2 SMNVEV (reference sequence). J was trimmed by 6 bases and V by 5 bases; bases with no gene match: 8. This CDR3 spans 15 amino acids. The CDR3 region has the DNA TGTGCCAGCAGTGTTGGGACAGGGCTTCGCAATGAGCAGTTCTTC. Translated, it gives CASSVGTGLRNEQFF.

This chain links TRBV19 with TRBJ2-1; possibly TRBD1 for D (7 bases). Trimming pared 7 bases from V and 4 bases from J, leaving 23 bases between. CDR1 and CDR2 from the germline V gene are LNHDA and SQIVND (reference sequence). The CDR3 length is 17 residues. CDR3 nucleotide sequence: TGTGCCAGTAACCACGGTTGGGCAGGGGGGACATACAATGAGCAGTTCTTC. Its translation is CASNHGWAGGTYNEQFF.